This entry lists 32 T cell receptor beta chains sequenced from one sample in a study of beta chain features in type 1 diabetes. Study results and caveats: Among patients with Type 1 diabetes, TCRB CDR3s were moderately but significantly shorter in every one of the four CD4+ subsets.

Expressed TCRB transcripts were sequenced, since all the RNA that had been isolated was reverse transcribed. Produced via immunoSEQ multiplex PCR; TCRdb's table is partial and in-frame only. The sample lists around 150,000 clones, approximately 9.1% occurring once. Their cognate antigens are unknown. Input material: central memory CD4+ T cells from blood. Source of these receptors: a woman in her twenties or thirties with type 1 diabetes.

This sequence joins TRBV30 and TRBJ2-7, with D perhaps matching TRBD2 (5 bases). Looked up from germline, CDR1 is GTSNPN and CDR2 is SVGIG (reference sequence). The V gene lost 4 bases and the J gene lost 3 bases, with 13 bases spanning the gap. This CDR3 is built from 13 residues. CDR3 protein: CAWKSYRDYEQYF. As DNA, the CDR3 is TGTGCCTGGAAGTCCTATCGGGACTACGAGCAGTACTTC.

The CDR3 sequence is CASSLVRFYNEQFF. The DNA of the CDR3 is TGTGCCAGCAGCTTGGTGCGGTTCTACAATGAGCAGTTCTTC. This chain uses TRBV5-4 with TRBJ2-1; D gene uncertain. V lost 0 bases and J 3 bases, leaving 7 bases between the germline ends. Germline values: CDR1 SGHNT, CDR2 YYREEE (reference sequence). CDR3 length: 14 residues.

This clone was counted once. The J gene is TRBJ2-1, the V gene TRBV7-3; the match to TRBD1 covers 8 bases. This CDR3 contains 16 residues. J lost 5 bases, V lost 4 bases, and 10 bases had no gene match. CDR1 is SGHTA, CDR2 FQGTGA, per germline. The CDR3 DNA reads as TGTGCCAGCAGCTCTCGAGGGACAGGAGTACACAATGAGCAGTTCTTC. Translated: CASSSRGTGVHNEQFF.

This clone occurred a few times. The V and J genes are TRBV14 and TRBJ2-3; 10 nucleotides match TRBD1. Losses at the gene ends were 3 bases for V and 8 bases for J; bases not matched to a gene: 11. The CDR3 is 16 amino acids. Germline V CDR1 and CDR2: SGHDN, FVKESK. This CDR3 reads CASSQGQGNNFGTQYF. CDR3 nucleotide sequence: TGTGCCAGCAGCCAGGGACAGGGGAATAACTTCGGTACGCAGTATTTT.

The CDR3 nucleotides are TGTGCCAGCAGTGAAATGCAGGGGGCTGTGGATGAGCAGTTCTTC. This gives the protein CASSEMQGAVDEQFF. The rearrangement joins TRBV25-1 to TRBJ2-1, with 8 bases identical to TRBD1. The CDR3 covers 15 residues. The ends lost 2 bases at V and 8 bases at J; junction bases unmatched: 8. The V gene's germline CDR1 is MGHDK and CDR2 SYGVNS.

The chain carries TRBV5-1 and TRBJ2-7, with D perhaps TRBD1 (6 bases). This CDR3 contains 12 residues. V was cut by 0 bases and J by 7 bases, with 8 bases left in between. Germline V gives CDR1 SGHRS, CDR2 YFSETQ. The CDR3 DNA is TGCGCCAGCAGCTTGGAGGGGGTAGAGCAGTACTTC. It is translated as CASSLEGVEQYF.

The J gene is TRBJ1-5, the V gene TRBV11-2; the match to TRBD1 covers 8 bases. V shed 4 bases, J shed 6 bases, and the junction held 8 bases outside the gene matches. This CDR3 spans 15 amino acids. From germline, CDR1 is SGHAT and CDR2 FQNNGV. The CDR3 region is CASSSGQGGGQPQHF. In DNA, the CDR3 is TGTGCCAGCAGCTCAGGACAGGGAGGGGGTCAGCCCCAGCATTTT.

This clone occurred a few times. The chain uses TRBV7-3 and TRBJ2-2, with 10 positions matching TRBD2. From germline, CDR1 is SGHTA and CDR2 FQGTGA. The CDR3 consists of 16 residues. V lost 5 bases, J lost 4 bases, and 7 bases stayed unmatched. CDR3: CASSPSGRAGTGELFF. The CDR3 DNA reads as TGTGCCAGCAGCCCAAGCGGGAGGGCTGGCACCGGGGAGCTGTTTTTT.

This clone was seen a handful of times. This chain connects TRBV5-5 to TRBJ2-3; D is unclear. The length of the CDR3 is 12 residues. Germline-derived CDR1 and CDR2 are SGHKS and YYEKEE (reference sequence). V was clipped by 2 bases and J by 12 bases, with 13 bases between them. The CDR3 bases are TGTGCCAGCAGCTTTAGAAGCTCCCTCCAGTATTTT. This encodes CASSFRSSLQYF.

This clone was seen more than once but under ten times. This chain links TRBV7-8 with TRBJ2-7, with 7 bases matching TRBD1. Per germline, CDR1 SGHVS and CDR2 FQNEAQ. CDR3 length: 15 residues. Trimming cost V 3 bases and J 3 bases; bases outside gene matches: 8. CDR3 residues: CASSFVMGQNYEQYF. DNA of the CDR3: TGTGCCAGCAGCTTCGTGATGGGACAGAACTACGAGCAGTACTTC. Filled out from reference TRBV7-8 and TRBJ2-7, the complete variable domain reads GAGVSQSPRYKVAKRGQDVALRCDPISGHVSLFWYQQALGQGPEFLTYFQNEAQLDKSGLPSDRFFAERPEGSVSTLKIQRTQQEDSAVYLCASSFVMGQNYEQYFGPGTRLTVT.

The CDR3 region is CASSENVLSGANVLTF. For the CDR3, the DNA is TGTGCCAGCAGTGAAAATGTTCTGTCTGGGGCCAACGTCCTGACTTTC. The rearrangement joins TRBV2 to TRBJ2-6; unclear D gene. The ends were cut back, 2 bases at V and 1 base at J, with 9 bases in the middle. Germline CDR1 is SNHLY and CDR2 is FYNNEI. CDR3 length: 16 residues.

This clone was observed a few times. DNA of the CDR3: TGTGCCAGCAGCGTAGGGGGAGCGGGAGCTAGCTACAATGAGCAGTTCTTC. This translates into CASSVGGAGASYNEQFF. J is TRBJ2-1 and V is TRBV9, with TRBD2 matching 8 bases. The V segment lost 0 bases and the J segment 3 bases; nucleotides outside the gene matches: 8. CDR1 is SGDLS and CDR2 is YYNGEE in the germline V gene. This CDR3 is built from 17 residues.

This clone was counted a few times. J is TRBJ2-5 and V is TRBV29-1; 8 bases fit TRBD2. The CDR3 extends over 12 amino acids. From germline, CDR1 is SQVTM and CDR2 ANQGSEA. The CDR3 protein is CRAGGVQETQYF. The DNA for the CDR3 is TGCAGGGCGGGGGGTGTCCAAGAGACCCAGTACTTC.

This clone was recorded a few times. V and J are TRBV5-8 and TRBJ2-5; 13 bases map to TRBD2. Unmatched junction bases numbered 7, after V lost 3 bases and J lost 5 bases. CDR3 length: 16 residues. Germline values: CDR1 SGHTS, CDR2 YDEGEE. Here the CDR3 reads CASSSGLAGDLETQYF. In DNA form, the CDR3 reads TGTGCCAGCAGCTCAGGACTAGCGGGAGACTTGGAGACCCAGTACTTC. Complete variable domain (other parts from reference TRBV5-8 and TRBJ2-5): EAGVTQSPTHLIKTRGQQATLRCSPISGHTSVYWYQQALGLGLQFLLWYDEGEERNRGNFPPRFSGRQFPNYSSELNVNALELEDSALYLCASSSGLAGDLETQYFGPGTRLLVL.

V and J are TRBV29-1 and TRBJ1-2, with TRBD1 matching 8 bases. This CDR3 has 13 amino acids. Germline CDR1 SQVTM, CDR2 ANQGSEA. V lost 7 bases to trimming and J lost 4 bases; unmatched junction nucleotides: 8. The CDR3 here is CSAGQGKGYGYTF. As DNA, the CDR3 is TGCAGCGCTGGACAGGGTAAGGGCTATGGCTACACCTTC.

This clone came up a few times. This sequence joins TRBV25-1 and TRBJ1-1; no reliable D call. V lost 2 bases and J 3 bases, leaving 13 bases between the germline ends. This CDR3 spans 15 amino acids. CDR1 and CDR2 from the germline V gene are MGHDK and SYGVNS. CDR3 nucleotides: TGTGCCAGCAGTGAACCCAGTTCGGGAGACACTGAAGCTTTCTTT. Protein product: CASSEPSSGDTEAFF.

In DNA form, the CDR3 reads TGTGCCACCAGCAGAGCATGGCAGGGTGAGCAGTTCTTC. It codes for CATSRAWQGEQFF. V is TRBV15 and J is TRBJ2-1; a weak D match, TRBD1 (5 bases). The CDR3 covers 13 residues. Germline loops: CDR1 LNHNV, CDR2 YYDKDF (reference sequence). V lost 1 base and J 9 bases, leaving 10 bases between the germline ends.

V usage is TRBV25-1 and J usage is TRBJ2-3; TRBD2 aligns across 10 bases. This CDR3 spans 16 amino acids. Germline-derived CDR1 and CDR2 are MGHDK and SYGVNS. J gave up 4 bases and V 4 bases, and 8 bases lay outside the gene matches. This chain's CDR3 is CASSGAGLADADTQYF. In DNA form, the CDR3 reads TGTGCCAGCAGTGGGGCTGGACTAGCGGACGCAGATACGCAGTATTTT.

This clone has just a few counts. The CDR3 nucleotides are TGTGCCAGCAGCCATGTACAGAACACTGAAGCTTTCTTT. Amino acid sequence: CASSHVQNTEAFF. The chain links TRBV6-6 to TRBJ1-1; D not resolved. With 6 bases removed from V and 1 base from J, the gap between germline ends came to 9 bases. The germline CDR1 and CDR2 sequences are MNHNY and SVGAGI (reference sequence). The CDR3 contains 13 residues.

CDR3 loop: CASSALTGNTIYF. The CDR3 DNA is TGTGCCAGCAGCGCCCTAACTGGAAACACCATATATTTT. The genes are TRBV9 and TRBJ1-3; D not certain. The V gene lost 3 bases and the J gene lost 2 bases, with 6 bases spanning the gap. Germline assignment: CDR1 SGDLS and CDR2 YYNGEE. The CDR3 is 13 residues long.

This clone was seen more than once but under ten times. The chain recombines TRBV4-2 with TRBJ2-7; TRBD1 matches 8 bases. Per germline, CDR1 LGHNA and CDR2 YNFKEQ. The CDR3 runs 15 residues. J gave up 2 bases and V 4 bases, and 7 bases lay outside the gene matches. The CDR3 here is CASSPDRDRPYEQYF. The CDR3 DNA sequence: TGTGCCAGCAGCCCAGACCGGGACAGGCCCTACGAGCAGTACTTC.

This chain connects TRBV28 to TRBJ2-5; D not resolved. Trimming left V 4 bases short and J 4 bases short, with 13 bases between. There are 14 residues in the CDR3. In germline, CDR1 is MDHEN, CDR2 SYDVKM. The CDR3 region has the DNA TGTGCCAGCAGTTCGACTGTTACTGGAGAGACCCAGTACTTC. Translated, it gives CASSSTVTGETQYF.

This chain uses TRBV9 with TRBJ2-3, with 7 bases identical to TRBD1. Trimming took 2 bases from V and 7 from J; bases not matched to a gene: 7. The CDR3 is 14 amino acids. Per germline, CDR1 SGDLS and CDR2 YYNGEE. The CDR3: CASSVRTGRNTQYF. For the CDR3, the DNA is TGTGCCAGCAGCGTTAGGACAGGACGGAATACGCAGTATTTT.

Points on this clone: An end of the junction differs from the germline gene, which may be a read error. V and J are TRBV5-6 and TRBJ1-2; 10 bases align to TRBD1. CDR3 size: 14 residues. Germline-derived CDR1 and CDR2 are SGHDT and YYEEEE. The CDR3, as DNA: TGTGCCAGCAGATTGGGACAGGGGATCTATGGCTACACCTTC. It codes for CASRLGQGIYGYTF.

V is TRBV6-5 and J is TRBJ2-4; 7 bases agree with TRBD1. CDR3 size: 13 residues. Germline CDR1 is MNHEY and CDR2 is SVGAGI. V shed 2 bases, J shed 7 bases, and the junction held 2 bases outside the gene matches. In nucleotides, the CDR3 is TGTGCCAGCAGTTACCGACAGGGCAACATTCAGTACTTC. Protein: CASSYRQGNIQYF.

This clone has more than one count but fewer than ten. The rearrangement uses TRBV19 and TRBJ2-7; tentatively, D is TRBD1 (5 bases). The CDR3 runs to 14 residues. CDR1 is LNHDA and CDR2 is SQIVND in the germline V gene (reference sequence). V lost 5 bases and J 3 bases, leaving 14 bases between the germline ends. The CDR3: CASSAQGVGYEQYF. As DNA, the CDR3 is TGTGCCAGTAGTGCGCAGGGTGTAGGCTACGAGCAGTACTTC.

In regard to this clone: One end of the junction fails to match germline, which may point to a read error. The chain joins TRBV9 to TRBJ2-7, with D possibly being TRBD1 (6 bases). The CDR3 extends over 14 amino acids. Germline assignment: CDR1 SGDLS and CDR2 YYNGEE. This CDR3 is CASSGDIRSDEQYF. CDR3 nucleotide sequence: TGTGCCAGCAGCGGGGACATTCGCTCCGACGAGCAGTACTTC.

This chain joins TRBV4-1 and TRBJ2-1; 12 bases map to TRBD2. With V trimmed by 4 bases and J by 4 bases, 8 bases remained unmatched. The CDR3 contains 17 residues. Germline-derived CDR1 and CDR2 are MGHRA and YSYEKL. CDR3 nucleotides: TGCGCCAGCAGCCTAGGGGCTAGCGGGAGGGGTTACAATGAGCAGTTCTTC. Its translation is CASSLGASGRGYNEQFF.

CDR3 bases: TGTGCCAGCAGCTTGGATGAGGGGGAATACACTGAAGCTTTCTTT. The encoded protein is CASSLDEGEYTEAFF. The rearrangement joins TRBV5-4 to TRBJ1-1, with D perhaps matching TRBD1 (6 bases). The V gene's germline CDR1 is SGHNT and CDR2 YYREEE (reference sequence). CDR3 size: 15 residues. V gave up 0 bases and J gave up 3 bases, with 12 bases separating them. Full variable domain (missing parts from reference TRBV5-4 and TRBJ1-1): ETGVTQSPTHLIKTRGQQVTLRCSSQSGHNTVSWYQQALGQGPQFIFQYYREEENGRGNFPPRFSGLQFPNYSSELNVNALELDDSALYLCASSLDEGEYTEAFFGQGTRLTVV.

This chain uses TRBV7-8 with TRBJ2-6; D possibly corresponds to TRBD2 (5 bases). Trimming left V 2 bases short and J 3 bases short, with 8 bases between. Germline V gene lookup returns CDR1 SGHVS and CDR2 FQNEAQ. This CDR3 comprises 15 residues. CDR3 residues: CASSLQSGGANVLTF. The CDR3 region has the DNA TGTGCCAGCAGCTTACAGAGCGGTGGGGCCAACGTCCTGACTTTC.

The CDR3 nucleotides are TGTGCCACCAGCAGTCGAGACATGTTTCTACAGCCCCAGCATTTT. It codes for CATSSRDMFLQPQHF. The V call is TRBV15, the J call TRBJ1-5; unclear D gene. This CDR3 region has 15 residues. V was cut by 3 bases and J by 7 bases, with 16 bases left in between. The germline gives CDR1 LNHNV, CDR2 YYDKDF (reference sequence).

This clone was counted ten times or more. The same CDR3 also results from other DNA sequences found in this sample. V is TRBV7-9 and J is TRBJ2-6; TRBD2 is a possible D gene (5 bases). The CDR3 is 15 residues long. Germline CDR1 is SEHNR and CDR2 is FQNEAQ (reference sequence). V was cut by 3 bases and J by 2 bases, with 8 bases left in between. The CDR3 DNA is TGTGCCAGCAGCTTGAGCGGTGCTGGGGCCAACGTCCTGACTTTC. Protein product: CASSLSGAGANVLTF.